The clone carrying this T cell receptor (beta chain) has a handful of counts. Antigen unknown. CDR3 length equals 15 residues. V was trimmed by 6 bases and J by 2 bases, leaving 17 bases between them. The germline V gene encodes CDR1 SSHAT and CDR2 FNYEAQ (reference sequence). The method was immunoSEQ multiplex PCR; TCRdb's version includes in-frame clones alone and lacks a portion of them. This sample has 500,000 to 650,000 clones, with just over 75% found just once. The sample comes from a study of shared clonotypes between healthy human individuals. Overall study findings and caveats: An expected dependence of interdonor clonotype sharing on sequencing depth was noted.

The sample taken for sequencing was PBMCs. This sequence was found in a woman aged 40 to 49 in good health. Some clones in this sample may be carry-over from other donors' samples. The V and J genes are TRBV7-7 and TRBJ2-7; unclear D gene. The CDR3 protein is CASSFLRYSPYEQYF. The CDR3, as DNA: TGTGCCAGCAGTTTCCTCCGCTACTCACCCTACGAGCAGTACTTC.